This TCR beta chain was captured in a study of blood T cell repertoires in COVID-19. Generated by immunoSEQ multiplex PCR, the TCRdb table keeps only in-frame clones and is missing some. Among over 70,000 clones listed, over 60% were seen once. The CDR3 covers 16 residues. The junction had 11 bases not matched to a gene; V was cut back by 4 bases and J by 4 bases. Germline CDR1 reads MNHEY; CDR2 reads SMNVEV (reference sequence). This sequence joins TRBV27 and TRBJ2-5; 8 nucleotides agree with TRBD2. The source material was peripheral blood. The TCR sequence derives from an older man with acute or convalescent COVID-19. The CDR3 bases are TGTGCCAGCAGTTCCCACCTAACGGGGGGGGCAGAGACCCAGTACTTC. It encodes CASSSHLTGGAETQYF.